One sample yielded the 25 T cell receptor beta chains listed below, sequenced in a study of molecular identifiers for immune sequencing clone quantification (dated by TCRdb to 2017 to 2018). Library prep was done by PCR. Sequenced using an Illumina HiSeq 4000. The public reads were run again by TCRdb, first through fastp at Q25 and then through MiXCR, and only productive beta chains were kept. Each CDR3 protein gets just one entry, which takes the most common genes and DNA from the rows behind it. The sample table records 70,000 to 95,000 distinct CDR3 sequences; around a fifth of these occur just once. The ten most abundant clones make up around 0.8% of the sample. Sequenced sample: naive CD8+ T cells from blood, with Jurkat cell RNA spiked in. In the paper's terms, the cell subset or site label means: FACS-sorted CD8+CD4-CCR7+CD45RA+ naive T cells. These receptors were collected from a human donor in good health. Some libraries in this study had Jurkat cell RNA spiked in.

The chain combines TRBV4-3 with TRBJ2-3, with D maybe TRBD2 (6 bases). The CDR3 loop spans 17 amino acids. The V gene's germline CDR1 is LGHNA and CDR2 YSLEER. V was pared by 0 bases and J by 2 bases, with 15 bases between. The CDR3: CASSQDANTGATDTQYF. The CDR3 DNA follows: TGCGCCAGCAGCCAAGATGCGAACACGGGAGCCACAGATACGCAGTATTTT.

In its sample, this clonotype was seen many times. The V call is TRBV4-1, the J call TRBJ2-5, with 11 bases that match TRBD2. Losses at the gene ends were 6 bases for V and 5 bases for J; bases not matched to a gene: 8. CDR3 length: 15 amino acids. Germline CDR1 MGHRA, CDR2 YSYEKL. The CDR3, as DNA: TGCGCCAGCAGATCGATAGCGGGGGGGCAGGAGACCCAGTACTTC. Translation: CASRSIAGGQETQYF.

This clonotype was counted ten times or more. The chain is built from TRBV27 and TRBJ1-4, with D perhaps matching TRBD1 (5 bases). With 5 bases removed from V and 3 bases from J, the gap between germline ends came to 22 bases. Germline CDR1 reads MNHEY; CDR2 reads SMNVEV (reference sequence). The CDR3 is made up of 18 amino acids. The CDR3 DNA reads TGTGCCAGCAGTCTCTTAGGGTACGGGGGAGCGGCTAATGAAAAACTGTTTTTT. It translates to CASSLLGYGGAANEKLFF.

The rearrangement uses TRBV28 and TRBJ2-2; 10 nucleotides agree with TRBD2. With 3 bases clipped from V and 7 bases from J, the junction kept 8 bases outside the gene matches. The CDR3 runs to 16 residues. The germline gives CDR1 MDHEN, CDR2 SYDVKM. The CDR3 reads CASSLGTSVMVGELFF. The CDR3 DNA follows: TGTGCCAGCAGTTTGGGGACTAGCGTGATGGTCGGGGAGCTGTTTTTT. Drawing the rest from reference TRBV28 and TRBJ2-2, the complete variable domain is DVKVTQSSRYLVKRTGEKVFLECVQDMDHENMFWYRQDPGLGLRLIYFSYDVKMKEKGDIPEGYSVSREKKERFSLILESASTNQTSMYLCASSLGTSVMVGELFFGEGSRLTVL.

The sample holds many counts of this clonotype. The chain is built from TRBV28 and TRBJ2-7, with unresolved D. Per the germline V gene, CDR1 is MDHEN and CDR2 is SYDVKM. Trimming took 5 bases from V and 7 from J, leaving 12 bases between them. CDR3 length equals 12 residues. The CDR3 DNA follows: TGTGCCAGCAGTCCCCTTAGATGGGAGCAGTACTTC. Its protein product is CASSPLRWEQYF.

Concerning this clonotype itself: A read error may be the cause here, since a much bigger clone is one base away. The gene calls are TRBV4-3 and TRBJ2-2; D gene ambiguous. This CDR3 comprises 16 residues. Germline CDR1 reads LGHNA; CDR2 reads YSLEER. V lost 4 bases, J lost 2 bases, and 14 bases lay in between. The CDR3 nucleotides read TGCGCCAGCAGCCCTGAGTACAGCCCAAACACCGGGGAGCTGTTTTTT. Amino acids: CASSPEYSPNTGELFF.

The V gene is TRBV9, the J gene TRBJ2-7; D may be TRBD1 or TRBD2 (5 bases each). Trimming cost V 4 bases and J 2 bases, with 16 bases left between them. The length of the CDR3 is 15 residues. Germline loops: CDR1 SGDLS, CDR2 YYNGEE. CDR3 amino acids: CASSLSGDGPYEQYF. CDR3 bases: TGTGCCAGCAGCCTATCCGGGGACGGACCCTACGAGCAGTACTTC.

This clonotype came up many times. The chain carries TRBV6-5 and TRBJ2-7; tentative D call: TRBD1 (6 bases). Per the germline V gene, CDR1 is MNHEY and CDR2 is SVGAGI. The CDR3 sequence is 14 residues long. The germline V and J ends were trimmed by 5 bases and 6 bases, with 17 bases remaining between them. The CDR3 coding sequence is TGTGCCAGCAGTCCCGGGTCAGGGGTGGTCGAGCAGTACTTC. Translation gives CASSPGSGVVEQYF.

This clonotype was found many times. The chain is built from TRBV20-1 and TRBJ2-7, with TRBD1 as a possible D gene (5 bases). Trimming shortened V by 3 bases and J by 1 base, and 10 bases separated the two germline ends. CDR1 DFQATT and CDR2 SNEGSKA come from the germline V gene (reference sequence). This CDR3 region has 13 residues. The CDR3 here is CSARLGASYEQYF. Written as DNA, the CDR3 is TGCAGTGCTAGGCTTGGGGCATCCTACGAGCAGTACTTC.

On this clonotype itself: The CDR3 carries no conserved terminal phenylalanine or tryptophan, so it likely arises from a read error. The J gene is TRBJ1-1, the V gene TRBV7-2; maybe TRBD1 (5 bases). Germline assignment: CDR1 SGHTA and CDR2 FQGNSA. This CDR3 spans 13 amino acids. V lost 5 bases and J lost 4, with 11 bases in between. CDR3 residues: CASSPRVGTEAFL. DNA for the CDR3: TGTGCCAGCAGCCCCAGGGTGGGCACTGAAGCTTTCCTT.

This clonotype was picked up many times. V is TRBV25-1 and J is TRBJ2-7; tentatively, D is TRBD1 (6 bases). The length of the CDR3 is 15 residues. The ends were cut back, 4 bases at V and 1 base at J, with 14 bases in the middle. In germline, CDR1 is MGHDK, CDR2 SYGVNS. CDR3 protein: CASSVDRWGSYEQYF. CDR3 nucleotide sequence: TGTGCCAGCAGTGTTGACAGGTGGGGTTCCTACGAGCAGTACTTC.

In its sample, this clonotype was seen many times. The chain combines TRBV28 with TRBJ2-1; 10 positions match TRBD2. Trimming at V came to 6 bases and at J to 5 bases, leaving 7 bases not matched to a gene. Germline V lookup: CDR1 MDHEN, CDR2 SYDVKM. This CDR3 is built from 15 residues. The DNA of the CDR3 is TGTGCCAGCAGCGTCCGTGGACTAGCGGACAATGAGCAGTTCTTC. As protein: CASSVRGLADNEQFF.

At least ten counts were recorded for this clonotype. This chain connects TRBV6-5 to TRBJ1-1; the D is unclear. In germline, CDR1 is MNHEY, CDR2 SVGAGI. The length of the CDR3 is 14 residues. Trimming cost V 3 bases and J 0 bases, with 8 bases left between them. The CDR3 protein is CASSYRAMNTEAFF. CDR3 DNA sequence: TGTGCCAGCAGTTATAGGGCGATGAACACTGAAGCTTTCTTT.

This clonotype was seen ten or more times. V and J are TRBV4-3 and TRBJ2-1, with 8 bases identical to TRBD1. The CDR3 contains 16 residues. The trim removed 3 bases at V and 4 bases at J, leaving 8 bases unmatched. CDR1 and CDR2 from the germline V gene are LGHNA and YSLEER. The CDR3 DNA follows: TGCGCCAGCAGCCAGAGACAGGGGTCGGGATACAATGAGCAGTTCTTC. Protein product: CASSQRQGSGYNEQFF.

This clonotype was detected many times. The rearrangement joins TRBV28 to TRBJ1-5; no clear D gene. Trimming pared 3 bases from V and 6 bases from J, leaving 9 bases between. Per the germline V gene, CDR1 is MDHEN and CDR2 is SYDVKM. The CDR3 sequence is 13 residues long. The CDR3 nucleotides read TGTGCCAGCAGTTTGTTATTGGGTCAGCCCCAGCATTTT. Its translation: CASSLLLGQPQHF.

This clonotype was observed many times. The germline gene is not matched at one end of the junction; a read error may be the cause. The CDR3 loop reads CASSPGTGGKIF. As DNA, the CDR3 is TGTGCCAGCAGCCCTGGGACAGGGGGTAAAATCTTC. The V gene is TRBV12-3 or TRBV12-4, the J gene TRBJ2-1; 11 bases map to TRBD1. The CDR3 runs 12 residues.

This clonotype was picked up many times. V usage is TRBV27 and J usage is TRBJ2-5; D is undetermined. The CDR3 is made up of 16 amino acids. Germline CDR1 MNHEY, CDR2 SMNVEV (reference sequence). V was clipped by 5 bases and J by 4 bases, with 20 bases between them. The chain's CDR3 is CASSPSVNRARETQYF. CDR3 DNA sequence: TGTGCCAGCAGTCCCTCGGTGAATCGGGCGAGAGAGACCCAGTACTTC.

This clonotype was recorded many times. The chain employs TRBV4-3 and TRBJ2-3; the D is unclear. The V and J ends lost 0 bases and 0 bases respectively, with 4 bases between them. This CDR3 is built from 14 residues. In germline, CDR1 is LGHNA, CDR2 YSLEER. Written as DNA, the CDR3 is TGCGCCAGCAGCCAAGATGTCAGCACAGATACGCAGTATTTT. It yields the protein CASSQDVSTDTQYF.

There are many counts of this clonotype. The J gene is TRBJ2-7, the V gene TRBV19, with 10 bases matching TRBD1. J lost 4 bases, V lost 3 bases, and 3 bases had no gene match. In germline, CDR1 is LNHDA, CDR2 SQIVND (reference sequence). The CDR3 is 14 amino acids. CDR3 in DNA: TGTGCCAGTAGTATGGGACAGGGGTTGTACGAGCAGTACTTC. It specifies CASSMGQGLYEQYF. The variable domain in full, with the rest retrieved from reference TRBV19 and TRBJ2-7, is DGGITQSPKYLFRKEGQNVTLSCEQNLNHDAMYWYRQDPGQGLRLIYYSQIVNDFQKGDIAEGYSVSREKKESFPLTVTSAQKNPTAFYLCASSMGQGLYEQYFGPGTRLTVT.

Ten or more counts support this clonotype. The chain uses TRBV2 and TRBJ2-7; 7 nucleotides line up with TRBD2. Trimming at V came to 5 bases and at J to 7 bases, leaving 17 bases not matched to a gene. This CDR3 has 16 residues. Germline V CDR1 and CDR2: SNHLY, FYNNEI. CDR3 in DNA: TGTGCCAGCAGTCCATTCCTAGCGGAGCCTTACATAGAGCAGTACTTC. It translates to CASSPFLAEPYIEQYF.

As to this clonotype: Possible read error: a much larger clone is one base away. The CDR3 loop is CASSVARSTDMQYF. For the CDR3, the DNA is TGTGCCAGCAGCGTAGCGCGGAGCACAGATATGCAGTATTTT. The genes are TRBV9 and TRBJ2-3; D unclear. The length of the CDR3 is 14 residues. Germline lookup yields CDR1 SGDLS and CDR2 YYNGEE.

This clonotype was detected only a few times. J is TRBJ2-7 and V is TRBV7-9; no reliable D call. The CDR3 covers 15 residues. The V and J ends lost 4 bases and 0 bases respectively, with 13 bases between them. CDR1 SEHNR and CDR2 FQNEAQ come from the germline V gene (reference sequence). CDR3 in DNA: TGTGCCAGCAGCTCGCAGGATAGCCTCTCCTACGAGCAGTACTTC. Its protein product is CASSSQDSLSYEQYF.

This clonotype was observed a handful of times. V usage is TRBV6-2 or TRBV6-3 and J usage is TRBJ1-1; D gene ambiguous. CDR1 and CDR2 from the germline V gene are MNHEY and SVGEGT. Trimming shortened V by 8 bases and J by 7 bases, and 17 bases separated the two germline ends. CDR3 size: 13 residues. The CDR3 reads CASLQSAVIEAFF. CDR3 coding DNA: TGTGCCAGCCTTCAGTCCGCTGTTATTGAAGCTTTCTTT.

This clonotype was seen many times. The rearrangement links TRBV2 to TRBJ1-4; no reliable D call. The V end was cut by 2 bases, the J end by 8 bases, with 15 bases between. CDR3 length: 15 residues. Germline V gene sequence: CDR1 SNHLY, CDR2 FYNNEI. The CDR3 DNA reads TGTGCCAGCAGTGAATTAAGGGTAGGATACGAAAAACTGTTTTTT. It codes for CASSELRVGYEKLFF.

This clonotype was detected many times. The chain links TRBV4-3 to TRBJ1-4; D remains ambiguous. Germline values: CDR1 LGHNA, CDR2 YSLEER. Between the trimmed V and J ends, which lost 0 bases and 5 bases, there was a span of 16 bases. The CDR3 sequence is 17 residues long. CDR3 DNA: TGCGCCAGCAGCCAAGAAAATCCGGCCAGCGGGAATGAAAAACTGTTTTTT. Amino acids: CASSQENPASGNEKLFF.